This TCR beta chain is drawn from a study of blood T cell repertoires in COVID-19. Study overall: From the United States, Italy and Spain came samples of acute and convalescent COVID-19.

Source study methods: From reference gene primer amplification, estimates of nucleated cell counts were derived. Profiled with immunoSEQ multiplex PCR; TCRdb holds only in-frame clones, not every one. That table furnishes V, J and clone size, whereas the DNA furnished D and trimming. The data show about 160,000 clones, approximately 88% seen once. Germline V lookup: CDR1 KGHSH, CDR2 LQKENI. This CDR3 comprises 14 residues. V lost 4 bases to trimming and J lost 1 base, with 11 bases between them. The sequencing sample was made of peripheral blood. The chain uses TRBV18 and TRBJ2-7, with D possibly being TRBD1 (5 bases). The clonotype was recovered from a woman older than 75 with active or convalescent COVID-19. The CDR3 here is CASSLVGQSYEQYF. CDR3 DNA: TGTGCCAGCTCACTGGTGGGGCAATCCTACGAGCAGTACTTC. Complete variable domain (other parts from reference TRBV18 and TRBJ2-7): NAGVMQNPRHLVRRRGQEARLRCSPMKGHSHVYWYRQLPEEGLKFMVYLQKENIIDESGMPKERFSAEFPKEGPSILRIQQVVRGDSAAYFCASSLVGQSYEQYFGPGTRLTVT.